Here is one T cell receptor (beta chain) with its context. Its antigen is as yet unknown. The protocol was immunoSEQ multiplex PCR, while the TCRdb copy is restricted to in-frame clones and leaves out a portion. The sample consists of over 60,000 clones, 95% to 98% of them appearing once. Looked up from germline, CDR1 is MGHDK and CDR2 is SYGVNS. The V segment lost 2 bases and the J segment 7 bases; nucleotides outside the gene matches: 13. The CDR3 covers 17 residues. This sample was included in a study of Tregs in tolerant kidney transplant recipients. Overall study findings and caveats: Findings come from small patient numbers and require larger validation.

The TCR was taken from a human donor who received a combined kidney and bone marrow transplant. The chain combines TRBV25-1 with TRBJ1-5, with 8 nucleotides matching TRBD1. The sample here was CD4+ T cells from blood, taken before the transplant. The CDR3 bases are TGTGCCAGCAGTGAACCCCCGCTGCGACAGGGGAACCAGCCCCAGCATTTT. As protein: CASSEPPLRQGNQPQHF.